This T cell receptor beta chain was profiled in a study of Ad26.COV2.S vaccination and SARS-CoV-2 variants. Study details: Donor had been placed in the Ad26.COV2.S arm of the COV1001 trial. Study-level points and caveats: There was a possibility that the TCR breadth and depth analyses underestimated total T cell responses. Similar non-spike TCR breadth was seen in vaccine and placebo recipients.

The CDR3 extends over 16 amino acids. Germline V gene sequence: CDR1 SGHRS, CDR2 YFSETQ. V gave up 4 bases and J gave up 0 bases, with 13 bases separating them. On this clone: Its antigen is as yet unknown.

Described treatment: roughly 20 received Ad26.COV2.S at low or high dose, single or two shots; about 5 received placebo; per-sample allocation not given. Specimen acquisition occurred on day 63 following the initial vaccine or placebo injection. The study used a vaccine consisting of an Ad26 vector that expressed Wuhan-strain SARS-CoV-2 spike. The table came from immunoSEQ multiplex PCR; TCRdb's copy has only in-frame clones and leaves some out. The table shows more than 300,000 clones, with around four fifths occurring only once. The sequence was collected from a person between 18 and 65 years old who received the Ad26.COV2.S COVID-19 vaccine or a placebo. The chain uses TRBV5-1 and TRBJ2-2; D tentatively fits TRBD1 or TRBD2 (6 bases each). The material sequenced was peripheral blood, taken in a trial of Ad26.COV2.S vaccine versus placebo. The CDR3 loop is CASSPRRGANTGELFF. CDR3 in DNA: TGCGCCAGCAGCCCGAGGAGGGGGGCGAACACCGGGGAGCTGTTTTTT.